This TCR beta chain emerged from a study of human T cells and chemical hapten exposure. Germline-derived CDR1 and CDR2 are MDHEN and SYDVKM. V lost 4 bases and J 0 bases, leaving 3 bases between the germline ends. The CDR3 has 12 residues. MiXCR, applied by TCRdb to the RACE reads, yields one record per CDR3 protein. The sample carries approximately 60,000 distinct CDR3 sequences, about 11% recorded once. Regarding time point: pre-sensitization, week 0. Treatment denoted: therapeutic diphenylcyclopropenone sensitization with weekly scalp DPC. This clonotype has more than one count but fewer than ten. Sequenced material: whole blood, taken in connection with sensitization to the hapten diphenylcyclopropenone (DPC). The clonotype comes from a woman aged 40 to 50 with alopecia areata. Some clones in this sample may be carry-over from other donors' samples. The V call is TRBV28, the J call TRBJ1-1; D not resolved. CDR3 coding DNA: TGTGCCAGCAGTTCCATGAACACTGAAGCTTTCTTT. Translating it yields CASSSMNTEAFF. Filled out from reference TRBV28 and TRBJ1-1, the complete variable domain reads DVKVTQSSRYLVKRTGEKVFLECVQDMDHENMFWYRQDPGLGLRLIYFSYDVKMKEKGDIPEGYSVSREKKERFSLILESASTNQTSMYLCASSSMNTEAFFGQGTRLTVV.